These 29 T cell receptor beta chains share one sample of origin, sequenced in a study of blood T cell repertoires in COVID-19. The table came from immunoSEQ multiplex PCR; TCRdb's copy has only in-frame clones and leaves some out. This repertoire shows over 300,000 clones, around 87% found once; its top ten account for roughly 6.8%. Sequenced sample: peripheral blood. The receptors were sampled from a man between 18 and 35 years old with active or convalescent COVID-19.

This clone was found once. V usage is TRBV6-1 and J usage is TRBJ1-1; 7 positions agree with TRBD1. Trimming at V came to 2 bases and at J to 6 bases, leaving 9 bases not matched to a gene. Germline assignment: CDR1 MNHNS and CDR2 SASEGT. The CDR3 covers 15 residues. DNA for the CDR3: TGTGCCAGCAGTGAATGGGACAGCCCCAGCTCTGAAGCTTTCTTT. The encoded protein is CASSEWDSPSSEAFF.

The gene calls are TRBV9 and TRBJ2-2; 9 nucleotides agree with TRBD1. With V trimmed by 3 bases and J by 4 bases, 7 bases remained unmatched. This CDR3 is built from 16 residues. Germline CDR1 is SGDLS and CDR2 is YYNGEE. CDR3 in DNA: TGTGCCAGCAGCGGGGGACAGGGAGTTTTCACCGGGGAGCTGTTTTTT. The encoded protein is CASSGGQGVFTGELFF.

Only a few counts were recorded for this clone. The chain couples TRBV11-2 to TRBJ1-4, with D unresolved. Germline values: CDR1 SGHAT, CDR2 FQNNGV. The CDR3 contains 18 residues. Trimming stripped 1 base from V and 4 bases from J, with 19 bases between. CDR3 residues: CASSLAGRAPWGNEKLFF. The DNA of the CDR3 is TGTGCCAGCAGCTTAGCCGGGAGAGCCCCTTGGGGTAATGAAAAACTGTTTTTT.

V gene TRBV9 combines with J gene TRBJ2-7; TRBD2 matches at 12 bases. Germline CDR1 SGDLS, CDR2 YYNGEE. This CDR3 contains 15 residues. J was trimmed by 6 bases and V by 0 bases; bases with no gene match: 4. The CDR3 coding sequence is TGTGCCAGCAGCGTAGCTACGGGACTAGCGGGCGAGCAGTACTTC. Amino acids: CASSVATGLAGEQYF.

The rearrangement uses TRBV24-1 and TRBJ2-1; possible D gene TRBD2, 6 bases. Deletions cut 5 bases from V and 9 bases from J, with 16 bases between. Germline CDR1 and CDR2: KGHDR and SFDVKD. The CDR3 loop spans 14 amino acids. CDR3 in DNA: TGTGCCACCAGTGCCCACACTAGCCACGGTGAGCAGTTCTTC. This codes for CATSAHTSHGEQFF.

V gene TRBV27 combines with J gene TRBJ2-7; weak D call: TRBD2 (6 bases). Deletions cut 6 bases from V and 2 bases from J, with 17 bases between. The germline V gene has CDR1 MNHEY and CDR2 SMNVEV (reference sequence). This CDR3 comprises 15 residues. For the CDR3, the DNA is TGTGCCAGCAGAGAGCGGGCAGGGATACCCTACGAGCAGTACTTC. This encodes CASRERAGIPYEQYF.

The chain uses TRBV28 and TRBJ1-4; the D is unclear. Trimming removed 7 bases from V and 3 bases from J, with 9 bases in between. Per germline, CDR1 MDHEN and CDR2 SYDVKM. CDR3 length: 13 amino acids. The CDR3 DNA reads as TGTGCCAGCATGCGGTCTTCTAATGAAAAACTGTTTTTT. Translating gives CASMRSSNEKLFF.

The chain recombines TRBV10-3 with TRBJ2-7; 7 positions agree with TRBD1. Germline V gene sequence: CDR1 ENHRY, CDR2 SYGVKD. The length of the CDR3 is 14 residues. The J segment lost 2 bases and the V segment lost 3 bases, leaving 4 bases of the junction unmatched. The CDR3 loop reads CAISESTGAYEQYF. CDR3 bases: TGTGCCATCAGTGAATCCACAGGGGCCTACGAGCAGTACTTC.

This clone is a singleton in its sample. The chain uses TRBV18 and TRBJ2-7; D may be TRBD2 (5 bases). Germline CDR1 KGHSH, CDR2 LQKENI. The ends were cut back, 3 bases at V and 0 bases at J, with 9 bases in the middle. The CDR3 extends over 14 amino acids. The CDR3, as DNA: TGTGCCAGCTCACCGGACTTTCCCTCCTACGAGCAGTACTTC. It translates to CASSPDFPSYEQYF.

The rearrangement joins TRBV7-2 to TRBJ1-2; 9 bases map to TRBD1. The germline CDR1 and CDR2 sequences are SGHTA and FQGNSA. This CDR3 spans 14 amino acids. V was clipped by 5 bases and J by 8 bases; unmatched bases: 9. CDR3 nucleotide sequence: TGTGCCAGCAGCCACCGGACAGGGGTTAGCGGCTACACCTTC. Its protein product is CASSHRTGVSGYTF.

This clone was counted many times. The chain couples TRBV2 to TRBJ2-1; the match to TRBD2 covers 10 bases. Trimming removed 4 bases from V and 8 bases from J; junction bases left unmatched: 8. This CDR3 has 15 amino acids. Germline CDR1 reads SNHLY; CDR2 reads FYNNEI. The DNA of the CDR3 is TGTGCCAGCAGTGTTTCTCCTAGCGGGGGTGATGAGCAGTTCTTC. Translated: CASSVSPSGGDEQFF.

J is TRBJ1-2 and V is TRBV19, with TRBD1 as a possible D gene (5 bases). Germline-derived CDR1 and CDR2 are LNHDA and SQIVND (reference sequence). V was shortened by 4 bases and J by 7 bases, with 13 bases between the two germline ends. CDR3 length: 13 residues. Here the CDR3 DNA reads TGTGCCAGTAGTACCGGGGGGATAGTTGGCTACACCTTC. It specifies CASSTGGIVGYTF.

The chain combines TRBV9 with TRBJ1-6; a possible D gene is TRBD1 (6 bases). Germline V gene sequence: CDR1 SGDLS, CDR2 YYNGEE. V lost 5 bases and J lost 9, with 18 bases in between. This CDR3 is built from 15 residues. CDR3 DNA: TGTGCCAGCAGTACAACAGGGCTGGGTGTTTCACCCCTCCACTTT. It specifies CASSTTGLGVSPLHF.

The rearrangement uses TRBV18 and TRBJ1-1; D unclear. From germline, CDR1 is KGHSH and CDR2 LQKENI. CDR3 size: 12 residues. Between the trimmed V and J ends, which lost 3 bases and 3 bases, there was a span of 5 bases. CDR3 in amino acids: CASSPSDTEAFF. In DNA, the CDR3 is TGTGCCAGCTCACCTTCGGACACTGAAGCTTTCTTT.

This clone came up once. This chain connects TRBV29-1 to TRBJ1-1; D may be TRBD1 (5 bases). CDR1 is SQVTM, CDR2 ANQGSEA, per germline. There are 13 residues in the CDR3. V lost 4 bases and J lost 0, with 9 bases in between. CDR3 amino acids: CSVALRVNTEAFF. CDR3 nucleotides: TGCAGCGTTGCCCTCAGGGTGAACACTGAAGCTTTCTTT.

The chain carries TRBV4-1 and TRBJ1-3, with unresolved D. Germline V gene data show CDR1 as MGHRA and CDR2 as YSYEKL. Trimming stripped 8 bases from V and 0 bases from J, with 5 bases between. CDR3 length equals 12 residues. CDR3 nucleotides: TGCGCCAGCCGGGACTCTGGAAACACCATATATTTT. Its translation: CASRDSGNTIYF.

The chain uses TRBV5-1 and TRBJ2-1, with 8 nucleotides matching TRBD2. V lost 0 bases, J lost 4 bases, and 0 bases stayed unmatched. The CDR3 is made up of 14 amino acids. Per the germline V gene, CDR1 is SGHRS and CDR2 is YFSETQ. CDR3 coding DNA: TGCGCCAGCAGCTTGGGACTAGCGTACAATGAGCAGTTCTTC. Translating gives CASSLGLAYNEQFF.

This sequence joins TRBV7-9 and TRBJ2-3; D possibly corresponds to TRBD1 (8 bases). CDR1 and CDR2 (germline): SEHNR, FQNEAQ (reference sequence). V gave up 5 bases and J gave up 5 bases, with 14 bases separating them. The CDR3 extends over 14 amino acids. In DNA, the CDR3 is TGTGCCAGCAGCCCGCACAGGGGGGGAGATACGCAGTATTTT. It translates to CASSPHRGGDTQYF.

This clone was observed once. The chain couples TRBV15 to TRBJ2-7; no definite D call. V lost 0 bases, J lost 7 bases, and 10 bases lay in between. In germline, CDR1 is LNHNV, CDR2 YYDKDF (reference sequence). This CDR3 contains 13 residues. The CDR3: CATSRDRSAEQYF. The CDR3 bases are TGTGCCACCAGCAGAGATCGGAGCGCAGAGCAGTACTTC.

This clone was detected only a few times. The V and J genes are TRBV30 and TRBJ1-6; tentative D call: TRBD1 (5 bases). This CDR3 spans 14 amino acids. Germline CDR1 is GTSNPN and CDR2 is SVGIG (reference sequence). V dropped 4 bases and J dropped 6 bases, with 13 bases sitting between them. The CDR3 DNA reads TGTGCCTGGATTGGGGCCGTCGTTAATTCACCCCTCCACTTT. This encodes CAWIGAVVNSPLHF. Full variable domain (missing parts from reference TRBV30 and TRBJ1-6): SQTIHQWPATLVQPVGSPLSLECTVEGTSNPNLYWYRQAAGRGLQLLFYSVGIGQISSEVPQNLSASRPQDRQFILSSKKLLLSDSGFYLCAWIGAVVNSPLHFGNGTRLTVT.

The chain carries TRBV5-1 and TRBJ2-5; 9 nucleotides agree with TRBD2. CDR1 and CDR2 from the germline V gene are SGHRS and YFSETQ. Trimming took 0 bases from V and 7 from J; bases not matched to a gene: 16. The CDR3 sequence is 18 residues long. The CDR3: CASSLDAAGGTRGRTQYF. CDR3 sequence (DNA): TGCGCCAGCAGCTTGGATGCAGCGGGGGGTACTCGTGGGAGGACCCAGTACTTC.

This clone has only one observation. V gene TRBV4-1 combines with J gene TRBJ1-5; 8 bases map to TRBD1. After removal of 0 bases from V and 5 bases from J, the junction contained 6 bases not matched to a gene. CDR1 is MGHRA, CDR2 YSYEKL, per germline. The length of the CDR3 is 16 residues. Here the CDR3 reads CASSQDFGQGHQPQHF. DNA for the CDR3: TGCGCCAGCAGCCAAGATTTTGGACAGGGCCATCAGCCCCAGCATTTT.

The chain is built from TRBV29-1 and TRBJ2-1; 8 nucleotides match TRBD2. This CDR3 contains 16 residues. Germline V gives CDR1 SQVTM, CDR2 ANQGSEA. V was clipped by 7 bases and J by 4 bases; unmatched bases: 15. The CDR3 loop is CSALGGYLAGYNEQFF. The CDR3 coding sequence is TGCAGCGCGCTTGGGGGATATTTAGCGGGGTACAATGAGCAGTTCTTC.

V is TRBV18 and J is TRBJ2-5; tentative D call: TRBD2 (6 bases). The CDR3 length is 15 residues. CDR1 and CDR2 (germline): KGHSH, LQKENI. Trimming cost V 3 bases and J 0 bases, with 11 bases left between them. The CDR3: CASSPSSANQETQYF. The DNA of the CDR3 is TGTGCCAGCTCACCCTCTAGCGCCAACCAAGAGACCCAGTACTTC.

This CDR3 is CASSLIRGSNQPQHF. For the CDR3, the DNA is TGTGCCAGCAGTTTAATACGGGGGAGCAATCAGCCCCAGCATTTT. The rearrangement links TRBV27 to TRBJ1-5; weak D call: TRBD1 (5 bases). The CDR3 covers 15 residues. V lost 2 bases and J 1 base, leaving 9 bases between the germline ends. Germline V gene sequence: CDR1 MNHEY, CDR2 SMNVEV (reference sequence).

The CDR3 DNA sequence: TGTGCCAGCAGTTTCTCAGTGTCCTATGGCTACACCTTC. It specifies CASSFSVSYGYTF. The chain is built from TRBV28 and TRBJ1-2; no definite D call. Trimming shortened V by 3 bases and J by 4 bases, and 9 bases separated the two germline ends. CDR3 length: 13 amino acids. The V gene's germline CDR1 is MDHEN and CDR2 SYDVKM.

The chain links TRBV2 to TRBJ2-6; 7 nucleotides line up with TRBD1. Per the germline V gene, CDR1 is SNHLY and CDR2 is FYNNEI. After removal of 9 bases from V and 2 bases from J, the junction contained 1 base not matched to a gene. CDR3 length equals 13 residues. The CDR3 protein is CARTGPGANVLTF. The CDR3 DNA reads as TGTGCCAGGACAGGGCCTGGGGCCAACGTCCTGACTTTC.

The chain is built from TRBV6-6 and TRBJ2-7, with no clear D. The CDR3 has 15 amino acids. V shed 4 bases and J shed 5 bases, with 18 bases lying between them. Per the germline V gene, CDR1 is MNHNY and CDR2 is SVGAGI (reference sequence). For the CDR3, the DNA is TGTGCCAGCAGTTTTGACTCCCCTTTTCCGGACGAGCAGTACTTC. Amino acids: CASSFDSPFPDEQYF.

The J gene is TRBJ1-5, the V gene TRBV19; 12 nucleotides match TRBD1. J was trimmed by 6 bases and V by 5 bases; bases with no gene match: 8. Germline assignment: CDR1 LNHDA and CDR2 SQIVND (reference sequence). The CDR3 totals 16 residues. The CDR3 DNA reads TGTGCCAGTAGTCCCGCCGGGACAGGGGGCTTTCAGCCCCAGCATTTT. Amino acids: CASSPAGTGGFQPQHF.